The source of this TCR beta chain is a study of identical twins. This clonotype has more than one count but fewer than ten. TCRdb analysed the 5' RACE reads with MiXCR anew, one entry per CDR3 protein. This table has just over 500,000 distinct CDR3 sequences, 20% to 25% appearing once. The sample was also reused in another study, on T cells expressing NK-cell markers.

Sequenced material: CD4+ T cells sorted from blood. The sequence derives from a woman under 30 in good health.

CDR3 DNA: TGCAGTGCGCTCCCTAGGGGGATAGGGTACGAGCAGTACTTC. The encoded protein is CSALPRGIGYEQYF. The chain is built from TRBV20-1 and TRBJ2-7; D possibly corresponds to TRBD1 (6 bases). The germline V and J ends were trimmed by 6 bases and 4 bases, with 19 bases remaining between them. The germline CDR1 and CDR2 sequences are DFQATT and SNEGSKA (reference sequence). CDR3 length: 14 amino acids.